One and the same sample provided the 32 T cell receptor beta chains below, sequenced in a study of radiotherapy plus CTLA-4 blockade in lung cancer. Repertoires were generated with immunoSEQ multiplex PCR, while TCRdb's copy carries only in-frame clones and drops some. The data hold 57,000 or so clones, with about 80% observed a single time. The sample consisted of peripheral blood, taken from a patient treated with radiotherapy plus ipilimumab. The receptors shown here come from a human donor with non-small cell lung cancer who had a complete response to radiotherapy plus ipilimumab.

The V gene is TRBV19, the J gene TRBJ2-3, with D perhaps TRBD2 (6 bases). The CDR3 runs 13 residues. The V end was cut by 9 bases, the J end by 4 bases, with 14 bases between. Germline V gives CDR1 LNHDA, CDR2 SQIVND (reference sequence). The CDR3 coding sequence is TGTGCCAGCGCCCGGGAGCTCCCAGATACGCAGTATTTT. The encoded protein is CASARELPDTQYF.

This chain joins TRBV6-5 and TRBJ2-3, with 7 bases identical to TRBD1. CDR1 is MNHEY, CDR2 SVGAGI, per germline. V lost 7 bases and J lost 4; bases outside the gene matches: 11. CDR3 length: 15 residues. CDR3 sequence (DNA): TGTGCCAGCAACGAGGGAAACAGGGGTGCAGATACGCAGTATTTT. It encodes CASNEGNRGADTQYF.

V gene TRBV6-1 combines with J gene TRBJ2-1; D is undetermined. Germline V gene sequence: CDR1 MNHNS, CDR2 SASEGT. The CDR3 consists of 14 residues. V lost 6 bases and J 8 bases, leaving 17 bases between the germline ends. For the CDR3, the DNA is TGTGCCAGCAGGATCCCGGGTATCACCTATGAGCAGTTCTTC. It encodes CASRIPGITYEQFF.

The chain couples TRBV30 to TRBJ1-5; 9 bases match TRBD1. Germline CDR1 and CDR2: GTSNPN and SVGIG (reference sequence). V shed 1 base and J 5 bases; nucleotides not matched to a gene: 6. This CDR3 region has 15 residues. DNA for the CDR3: TGTGCCTGGAGTGGGGGGACAGGGTGGGATCAGCCCCAGCATTTT. It encodes CAWSGGTGWDQPQHF.

V usage is TRBV6-5 and J usage is TRBJ2-7, with D tentatively TRBD1 (6 bases). Germline lookup yields CDR1 MNHEY and CDR2 SVGAGI. CDR3 size: 13 residues. Between the trimmed V and J ends, which lost 8 bases and 2 bases, there was a span of 13 bases. The CDR3 DNA reads as TGTGCCAGCTACGGGACAAAACCCTACGAGCAGTACTTC. Protein: CASYGTKPYEQYF.

Comments on this clone: Distinct nucleotide sequences in the sample also encode this CDR3. The chain couples TRBV9 to TRBJ2-1; D unclear. Germline V gene data show CDR1 as SGDLS and CDR2 as YYNGEE. The CDR3 extends over 15 amino acids. Trimming pared 0 bases from V and 0 bases from J, leaving 7 bases between. DNA of the CDR3: TGTGCCAGCAGCGTAGCTGATAGCTCCTACAATGAGCAGTTCTTC. As protein: CASSVADSSYNEQFF.

The table lists this clone with a count of one. The rearrangement joins TRBV7-2 to TRBJ1-2, with D possibly matching TRBD1 (6 bases). Germline CDR1 and CDR2: SGHTA and FQGNSA. Trimming removed 1 base from V and 4 bases from J, with 19 bases in between. The CDR3 runs 17 residues. The CDR3 region has the DNA TGTGCCAGCAGCTTAGAATGGGGGGGGCCCGGAGGCTATGGCTACACCTTC. Translated, it gives CASSLEWGGPGGYGYTF.

The V gene is TRBV21-1, the J gene TRBJ2-7. TRBV21-1 is listed as a pseudogene. CDR3 size: 14 residues. The CDR3 is CASSKRGVNREQYV. CDR3 sequence (DNA): TGTGCCAGCAGCAAACGAGGGGTTAATCGCGAGCAGTACGTC.

This clone turned up a few times. The chain is built from TRBV19 and TRBJ2-6, with D perhaps matching TRBD1 or TRBD2 (6 bases each). The CDR3 is made up of 17 amino acids. V gave up 3 bases and J gave up 0 bases, with 12 bases separating them. In germline, CDR1 is LNHDA, CDR2 SQIVND (reference sequence). The CDR3 loop is CASSIDGGSSGANVLTF. DNA for the CDR3: TGTGCCAGTAGTATCGACGGGGGCAGCTCTGGGGCCAACGTCCTGACTTTC. Filled out from reference TRBV19 and TRBJ2-6, the complete variable domain reads DGGITQSPKYLFRKEGQNVTLSCEQNLNHDAMYWYRQDPGQGLRLIYYSQIVNDFQKGDIAEGYSVSREKKESFPLTVTSAQKNPTAFYLCASSIDGGSSGANVLTFGAGSRLTVL.

The chain links TRBV9 to TRBJ1-1; the D is unclear. Between the trimmed V and J ends, which lost 3 bases and 5 bases, there was a span of 14 bases. The CDR3 has 14 amino acids. The germline V gene has CDR1 SGDLS and CDR2 YYNGEE. CDR3 DNA: TGTGCCAGCAGCGGCTTCTCGACCGGAACTGAAGCTTTCTTT. It translates to CASSGFSTGTEAFF.

The rearrangement links TRBV2 to TRBJ1-1, with D uncertain. The germline CDR1 and CDR2 sequences are SNHLY and FYNNEI. V lost 1 base and J 0 bases, leaving 9 bases between the germline ends. This CDR3 is built from 15 residues. CDR3 DNA: TGTGCCAGCAGTGAAGTTTCACAGTTGAACACTGAAGCTTTCTTT. It translates to CASSEVSQLNTEAFF.

This clone is termed medium-sized. The chain employs TRBV6-1 and TRBJ1-3, with D possibly matching TRBD1 (6 bases). The CDR3 sequence is 14 residues long. Germline loops: CDR1 MNHNS, CDR2 SASEGT. Trimming took off 11 bases at V and 0 bases at J, with 14 bases between the two ends. The chain's CDR3 is CALTGGSSGNTIYF. The CDR3 DNA sequence: TGTGCCTTAACCGGGGGCAGCTCTGGAAACACCATATATTTT.

The CDR3 protein is CASSLGLEDTQYF. For the CDR3, the DNA is TGCGCCAGCAGCCTAGGGTTGGAAGATACGCAGTATTTT. This chain joins TRBV5-1 and TRBJ2-3; D not resolved. V was clipped by 4 bases and J by 5 bases, with 11 bases between them. Germline lookup yields CDR1 SGHRS and CDR2 YFSETQ. CDR3 length equals 13 residues. The full variable domain, rest sourced from reference TRBV5-1 and TRBJ2-3, is KAGVTQTPRYLIKTRGQQVTLSCSPISGHRSVSWYQQTPGQGLQFLFEYFSETQRNKGNFPGRFSGRQFSNSRSEMNVSTLELGDSALYLCASSLGLEDTQYFGPGTRLTVL.

The chain combines TRBV7-2 with TRBJ1-3; 8 positions agree with TRBD1. The CDR3 spans 15 residues. The V gene's germline CDR1 is SGHTA and CDR2 FQGNSA. The junction had 7 bases not matched to a gene; V was cut back by 5 bases and J by 4 bases. In DNA, the CDR3 is TGTGCCAGCAGCAAGGACAGGGTGAGAGGAAACACCATATATTTT. This sequence encodes CASSKDRVRGNTIYF.

The chain is built from TRBV29-1 and TRBJ2-7; tentatively, D is TRBD1 (6 bases). From germline, CDR1 is SQVTM and CDR2 ANQGSEA. The CDR3 has 12 amino acids. Trimming stripped 7 bases from V and 0 bases from J, with 10 bases between. CDR3 in DNA: TGCAGCGGGACAGAGAGCTCCTACGAGCAGTACTTC. It specifies CSGTESSYEQYF.

V usage is TRBV27 and J usage is TRBJ1-1; D is uncertain. This CDR3 is built from 14 residues. Germline V lookup: CDR1 MNHEY, CDR2 SMNVEV (reference sequence). The ends were cut back, 4 bases at V and 2 bases at J, with 11 bases in the middle. The CDR3 region has the DNA TGTGCCAGCAGTTATTCGACGGTTAACACTGAAGCTTTCTTT. It encodes CASSYSTVNTEAFF.

The CDR3 bases are TGTGCCAGCAGCCCCCGTGCCCGGGGGGATGGCTACACCTTC. This sequence encodes CASSPRARGDGYTF. The chain couples TRBV7-2 to TRBJ1-2, with D possibly TRBD1 on 5 matching bases. Germline lookup yields CDR1 SGHTA and CDR2 FQGNSA. The ends were cut back, 5 bases at V and 6 bases at J, with 16 bases in the middle. The CDR3 covers 14 residues.

This sequence joins TRBV5-1 and TRBJ2-5; 8 bases match TRBD2. This CDR3 has 17 amino acids. Germline CDR1 SGHRS, CDR2 YFSETQ. V shed 0 bases and J 3 bases; nucleotides not matched to a gene: 10. The CDR3 spells CASSLAEGGGSKETQYF. CDR3 nucleotide sequence: TGCGCCAGCAGCTTGGCCGAAGGCGGGGGGTCCAAAGAGACCCAGTACTTC.

The chain recombines TRBV10-2 with TRBJ1-3; unclear D gene. The CDR3 covers 15 residues. Trimming cost V 6 bases and J 0 bases, with 12 bases left between them. The germline gives CDR1 WSHSY, CDR2 SAAADI. CDR3 nucleotide sequence: TGCGCCAGCAGGGGAGGACCGCGCTCTGGAAACACCATATATTTT. Amino acid sequence: CASRGGPRSGNTIYF.

This chain uses TRBV21-1 with TRBJ2-5; TRBD2 is taken as the D call from the table, unchecked against the DNA. The end of the DNA fits TRBJ2-7 better, so the J call may be wrong. TRBV21-1 is described as a pseudogene. The CDR3 consists of 11 residues. CDR3 sequence (DNA): TGTGCCAGCAGCGTAATCTACGAGCAGTACTTC. This codes for CASSVIYEQYF.

J is TRBJ1-1 and V is TRBV5-1, with unresolved D. CDR3 length: 13 amino acids. V was cut by 4 bases and J by 4 bases, with 11 bases left in between. Germline V CDR1 and CDR2: SGHRS, YFSETQ. For the CDR3, the DNA is TGCGCCAGCAGCACACAAGAGGGCACTGAAGCTTTCTTT. Its translation: CASSTQEGTEAFF. Together with reference TRBV5-1 and TRBJ1-1, the CDR3 gives the full variable domain: KAGVTQTPRYLIKTRGQQVTLSCSPISGHRSVSWYQQTPGQGLQFLFEYFSETQRNKGNFPGRFSGRQFSNSRSEMNVSTLELGDSALYLCASSTQEGTEAFFGQGTRLTVV.

This clone has a handful of counts. The chain recombines TRBV5-1 with TRBJ2-7, with TRBD1 as a possible D gene (7 bases). Trimming stripped 5 bases from V and 0 bases from J, with 18 bases between. Germline CDR1 and CDR2: SGHRS and YFSETQ. This CDR3 region has 16 residues. Written as DNA, the CDR3 is TGCGCCAGCAGTTTAGTCTTCAGGGGGGCCTCCTACGAGCAGTACTTC. Translated: CASSLVFRGASYEQYF.

The chain has TRBV29-1 and TRBJ2-2; D is unclear. Trimming stripped 4 bases from V and 1 base from J, with 7 bases between. Germline V lookup: CDR1 SQVTM, CDR2 ANQGSEA. The CDR3 has 13 amino acids. CDR3 sequence reads: CSVAPRNTGELFF. The CDR3 nucleotides read TGCAGCGTTGCCCCGAGGAACACCGGGGAGCTGTTTTTT.

With regard to this clone: Within the sample, other DNA sequences also encode this same CDR3. This chain links TRBV14 with TRBJ2-5; no clear D gene. The germline CDR1 and CDR2 sequences are SGHDN and FVKESK. Trimming removed 3 bases at V and 5 bases at J, with 13 bases between. This CDR3 has 14 residues. The CDR3 sequence is CASSQGARSETQYF. The CDR3 DNA reads TGTGCCAGCAGCCAGGGCGCCCGAAGCGAGACCCAGTACTTC.

The chain links TRBV9 to TRBJ1-2; D gene unclear. Germline V gene sequence: CDR1 SGDLS, CDR2 YYNGEE. Trimming removed 3 bases at V and 4 bases at J, with 19 bases between. This CDR3 is built from 16 residues. In DNA form, the CDR3 reads TGTGCCAGCAGCGGGTTTTTAACGATCCCGGGCTATGGCTACACCTTC. Amino acid sequence: CASSGFLTIPGYGYTF.

In nucleotides, the CDR3 is TGTGCCAGCAGTTCCTCCCTGACGGGGGCGGGGGAGACCCAGTACTTC. Protein sequence: CASSSSLTGAGETQYF. V and J are TRBV28 and TRBJ2-5; D is possibly TRBD1 or TRBD2 (6 bases each). V dropped 4 bases and J dropped 5 bases, with 20 bases sitting between them. The CDR3 is 16 residues long. Germline V gene sequence: CDR1 MDHEN, CDR2 SYDVKM.

Concerning this clone: At one end, the junction sequence differs from germline, possibly due to a read error. The rearrangement joins TRBV7-7 to TRBJ2-1; possible D gene TRBD1, 7 bases. The CDR3 is 15 residues long. The V gene's germline CDR1 is SSHAT and CDR2 FNYEAQ (reference sequence). Written as DNA, the CDR3 is TGTGCTAGCAGCCGACAGGGAGGCTCCTACAATGAGCAGTTCTTC. Its protein is CASSRQGGSYNEQFF.

To note about this clone: One end of the junction does not line up with germline, which may come from a read error. The chain carries TRBV7-7 and TRBJ2-1; 7 bases are a match to TRBD1. CDR1 and CDR2 from the germline V gene are SSHAT and FNYEAQ (reference sequence). The CDR3 contains 14 residues. Here the CDR3 DNA reads TGTGCTAGCAGCCCTAGACAGGGATGGAATGAGCAGTTCTTC. Its translation is CASSPRQGWNEQFF.

In the case of this clone: One end of the junction is discordant with germline, which a read error may explain. This chain links TRBV7-7 with TRBJ2-1; D is unclear. Per the germline V gene, CDR1 is SSHAT and CDR2 is FNYEAQ (reference sequence). The CDR3 loop spans 14 amino acids. CDR3 coding DNA: TGTGCTAGCAGCGTAGGCCAGGATTACAATGAGCAGTTCTTC. It is translated as CASSVGQDYNEQFF.

This clone was recorded once. The V call is TRBV5-4, the J call TRBJ2-1, with 9 bases fitting TRBD2. Trimming cost V 5 bases and J 8 bases; bases outside gene matches: 8. This CDR3 is 14 amino acids long. The V gene's germline CDR1 is SGHNT and CDR2 YYREEE (reference sequence). The CDR3 DNA is TGTGCCAGCAGTTCCGCCCGGACTAGCGATGAGCAGTTCTTC. This codes for CASSSARTSDEQFF.

The rearrangement joins TRBV7-2 to TRBJ1-4; no firm D call. The germline V gene has CDR1 SGHTA and CDR2 FQGNSA. The CDR3 is made up of 13 amino acids. V was clipped by 0 bases and J by 6 bases, with 5 bases between them. Here the CDR3 reads CASSLALDEKLFF. The CDR3 bases are TGTGCCAGCAGCTTAGCTTTGGATGAAAAACTGTTTTTT.

The V and J genes are TRBV29-1 and TRBJ1-2; D uncertain. CDR3 size: 11 residues. Per germline, CDR1 SQVTM and CDR2 ANQGSEA. Trimming removed 3 bases from V and 2 bases from J, with 4 bases in between. The CDR3 region has the DNA TGCAGCGTTGATCGAAACTATGGCTACACCTTC. This sequence encodes CSVDRNYGYTF.